Listed here are 9 T cell receptor beta chains from one sample, sequenced in a study of blood T cell repertoires in COVID-19. Measured with immunoSEQ multiplex PCR; TCRdb has only the in-frame clones, and not every one. Among fewer than 350,000 clones, 81% were seen once, and the ten largest hold around 3.2%. The sample was peripheral blood. The source is a woman aged 60-70 years with active or convalescent COVID-19.

The J gene is TRBJ1-1, the V gene TRBV11-2; perhaps TRBD1 as D (5 bases). The CDR3 covers 15 residues. Trimming took off 0 bases at V and 5 bases at J, with 13 bases between the two ends. Germline CDR1 is SGHAT and CDR2 is FQNNGV. CDR3 nucleotides: TGTGCCAGCAGCTTAGATCGGGGGGTTTGGACTGAAGCTTTCTTT. This sequence encodes CASSLDRGVWTEAFF.

The chain employs TRBV6-6 and TRBJ2-4, with a tentative D call TRBD1 (5 bases). V gave up 6 bases and J gave up 6 bases, with 6 bases separating them. The germline V gene has CDR1 MNHNY and CDR2 SVGAGI (reference sequence). CDR3 size: 11 residues. The CDR3 reads CASRDRNIQYF. The CDR3 DNA reads TGTGCCAGCAGAGACAGAAACATTCAGTACTTC.

This chain joins TRBV25-1 and TRBJ2-2, with TRBD1 matching 7 bases. The germline V gene has CDR1 MGHDK and CDR2 SYGVNS. The trim removed 4 bases at V and 2 bases at J, leaving 7 bases unmatched. The CDR3 totals 16 residues. The CDR3 region is CASSGHRDSNTGELFF. As DNA, the CDR3 is TGTGCCAGCAGTGGTCACCGGGACAGCAACACCGGGGAGCTGTTTTTT.

The chain has TRBV11-2 and TRBJ1-2; possible D gene TRBD1, 6 bases. Germline CDR1 SGHAT, CDR2 FQNNGV. The ends were cut back, 4 bases at V and 4 bases at J, with 19 bases in the middle. The CDR3 has 16 residues. DNA for the CDR3: TGTGCCAGCAGCTCACCGACCGGGACAAAAGTCTATGGCTACACCTTC. It encodes CASSSPTGTKVYGYTF.

The chain couples TRBV7-8 to TRBJ2-7; possible D gene TRBD1, 6 bases. With 5 bases removed from V and 2 bases from J, the gap between germline ends came to 13 bases. The V gene's germline CDR1 is SGHVS and CDR2 FQNEAQ. The CDR3 has 14 residues. CDR3 sequence: CASSLATGTYEQYF. DNA for the CDR3: TGTGCCAGCAGCCTCGCAACAGGGACCTACGAGCAGTACTTC.

The CDR3 DNA reads as TGCGCCAGCAGCCCCCCCCCGGCCGGGGACAGGGTCGAGCAGTTCTTC. This translates into CASSPPPAGDRVEQFF. The chain joins TRBV4-3 to TRBJ2-1; 9 nucleotides line up with TRBD1. The junction had 14 bases not matched to a gene; V was cut back by 4 bases and J by 10 bases. Germline loops: CDR1 LGHNA, CDR2 YSLEER. This CDR3 is built from 16 residues.

This clone was counted between two and nine times. The V and J genes are TRBV7-9 and TRBJ2-2; tentative D call: TRBD2 (5 bases). Trimming took 1 base from V and 5 from J, leaving 5 bases between them. Germline assignment: CDR1 SEHNR and CDR2 FQNEAQ (reference sequence). There are 13 residues in the CDR3. CDR3 sequence (DNA): TGTGCCAGCAGCTTAGGAGGGACCGGGGAGCTGTTTTTT. Translated, it gives CASSLGGTGELFF.

V and J are TRBV4-2 and TRBJ1-2; no clear D. With 4 bases removed from V and 2 bases from J, the gap between germline ends came to 8 bases. Germline V gene sequence: CDR1 LGHNA, CDR2 YNFKEQ. The CDR3 totals 13 residues. CDR3 region: CASSPRQNYGYTF. The CDR3 DNA reads TGTGCCAGCAGCCCGCGGCAGAACTATGGCTACACCTTC.

This clone has just a few counts. V gene TRBV2 combines with J gene TRBJ2-7, with 7 bases identical to TRBD1. The junction had 7 bases not matched to a gene; V was cut back by 6 bases and J by 8 bases. This CDR3 has 12 amino acids. Germline V CDR1 and CDR2: SNHLY, FYNNEI. CDR3 bases: TGTGCCAGCAGAGGACAGGACTTCAAGCAGTACTTC. Translating gives CASRGQDFKQYF.